These 28 T cell receptor beta chains share one sample of origin, sequenced in a study of cytomegalovirus exposure and HLA in healthy donors. 13 Jbeta primers and 60 Vbeta primers were used for the PCR. This table comes from immunoSEQ multiplex PCR, and its TCRdb copy is limited to in-frame clones, with some not included. Its table lists tens of thousands of clones. Material for sequencing was PBMCs. These receptors all stem from a man aged 25 to 45 in good health and CMV-seropositive.

The CDR3: CASSDQGNEKLFF. The CDR3 coding sequence is TGTGCCAGCTCGGACCAGGGGAATGAAAAACTGTTTTTT. The V gene is TRBV18, the J gene TRBJ1-4; weak D call: TRBD1 (6 bases). The CDR3 covers 13 residues. CDR1 KGHSH and CDR2 LQKENI come from the germline V gene. Between the trimmed V and J ends, which lost 6 bases and 5 bases, there was a span of 10 bases.

About this clone: The germline gene is not matched at one end of the junction; a read error may be the cause. This chain connects TRBV30 to TRBJ1-3, with TRBD1 matching over 9 bases. CDR1 is GTSNPN and CDR2 is SVGIG in the germline V gene (reference sequence). The CDR3 spans 15 residues. CDR3 coding DNA: TGTGCCGGGAGTGGAGGACAGGGGACGGAAAACACCATATATTTT. The encoded protein is CAGSGGQGTENTIYF.

J is TRBJ1-5 and V is TRBV6-1; no reliable D call. V was pared by 6 bases and J by 0 bases, with 9 bases between. CDR3 length: 14 amino acids. Germline CDR1 is MNHNS and CDR2 is SASEGT. The DNA of the CDR3 is TGTGCCAGCAGGGTCGGCGGTAGCAATCAGCCCCAGCATTTT. Protein: CASRVGGSNQPQHF.

This rearrangement joins TRBV19 to TRBJ1-1; possibly TRBD1 for D (5 bases). The V gene lost 4 bases and the J gene lost 8 bases, with 14 bases spanning the gap. CDR1 is LNHDA, CDR2 SQIVND, per germline (reference sequence). The CDR3 sequence is 13 residues long. CDR3 in amino acids: CASSRGGTGEAFF. Here the CDR3 DNA reads TGTGCCAGTAGTAGGGGGGGGACCGGCGAAGCTTTCTTT.

The gene calls are TRBV30 and TRBJ2-7; 7 positions agree with TRBD2. The V segment lost 2 bases and the J segment 1 base; nucleotides outside the gene matches: 2. The CDR3 runs to 13 residues. Germline V gene sequence: CDR1 GTSNPN, CDR2 SVGIG (reference sequence). The CDR3 loop reads CAWSPGLSYEQYF. CDR3 nucleotide sequence: TGTGCCTGGAGTCCGGGACTATCCTACGAGCAGTACTTC.

The chain recombines TRBV7-3 with TRBJ2-1, with D perhaps TRBD1 (6 bases). V was pared by 5 bases and J by 9 bases, with 11 bases between. The CDR3 loop spans 12 amino acids. CDR1 SGHTA and CDR2 FQGTGA come from the germline V gene. The DNA for the CDR3 is TGTGCCAGCAGCCTCACAGGGAGTGAGCAGTTCTTC. Protein sequence: CASSLTGSEQFF.

The genes are TRBV9 and TRBJ1-3; D is possibly TRBD1 (5 bases). The germline CDR1 and CDR2 sequences are SGDLS and YYNGEE. Trimming took off 1 base at V and 3 bases at J, with 14 bases between the two ends. The CDR3 covers 16 residues. The CDR3 nucleotides are TGTGCCAGCAGCGTACACGCAGGGCCTAGTGGAAACACCATATATTTT. The encoded protein is CASSVHAGPSGNTIYF.

V usage is TRBV4-1 and J usage is TRBJ1-5, with D maybe TRBD1 (6 bases). Germline assignment: CDR1 MGHRA and CDR2 YSYEKL. Deletions cut 0 bases from V and 9 bases from J, with 12 bases between. This CDR3 is 14 amino acids long. CDR3 DNA: TGCGCCAGCAGCCAAGAAATAGGGGGAATGCCCCAGCATTTT. Protein product: CASSQEIGGMPQHF.

The rearrangement links TRBV7-9 to TRBJ2-7; tentatively, D is TRBD2 (5 bases). V lost 0 bases, J lost 5 bases, and 8 bases lay in between. Germline CDR1 and CDR2: SEHNR and FQNEAQ (reference sequence). This CDR3 spans 13 amino acids. The CDR3 sequence is CASSLALGDEQYF. In DNA, the CDR3 is TGTGCCAGCAGCTTAGCGCTCGGGGACGAGCAGTACTTC.

The chain combines TRBV4-2 with TRBJ1-4; possible D gene TRBD1, 6 bases. V was clipped by 8 bases and J by 0 bases, with 19 bases between them. This CDR3 comprises 17 residues. CDR1 is LGHNA and CDR2 is YNFKEQ in the germline V gene. The chain's CDR3 is CASRVLGAGATNEKLFF. CDR3 bases: TGTGCCAGCCGGGTTTTGGGGGCGGGGGCAACTAATGAAAAACTGTTTTTT.

The chain is built from TRBV6-1 and TRBJ1-4, with D hard to call. The CDR3 has 15 amino acids. Germline values: CDR1 MNHNS, CDR2 SASEGT. V gave up 1 base and J gave up 4 bases, with 10 bases separating them. The CDR3 protein is CASSEGRRYNEKLFF. The DNA for the CDR3 is TGTGCCAGCAGTGAAGGAAGGAGGTATAATGAAAAACTGTTTTTT.

The chain uses TRBV2 and TRBJ1-6, with TRBD1 as a possible D gene (6 bases). The length of the CDR3 is 13 residues. CDR1 is SNHLY and CDR2 is FYNNEI in the germline V gene. With 4 bases removed from V and 9 bases from J, the gap between germline ends came to 10 bases. The CDR3 coding sequence is TGTGCCAGCAGTGCAGGGGCGGCTTCACCCCTCCACTTT. It encodes CASSAGAASPLHF.

The chain joins TRBV30 to TRBJ1-4, with a weak D call TRBD1 (5 bases). Looked up from germline, CDR1 is GTSNPN and CDR2 is SVGIG (reference sequence). The CDR3 length is 14 residues. Trimming left V 0 bases short and J 7 bases short, with 12 bases between. The CDR3 loop is CAWSVTGGGEKLFF. CDR3 nucleotide sequence: TGTGCCTGGAGTGTAACGGGGGGAGGTGAAAAACTGTTTTTT.

The V and J genes are TRBV10-3 and TRBJ2-1; D gene unclear. This CDR3 spans 13 amino acids. Trimming took 2 bases from V and 4 from J, leaving 6 bases between them. Germline assignment: CDR1 ENHRY and CDR2 SYGVKD. The CDR3: CAISEGRYNEQFF. DNA for the CDR3: TGTGCCATCAGTGAGGGCAGGTACAATGAGCAGTTCTTC.

The chain carries TRBV13 and TRBJ1-3, with 8 bases identical to TRBD1. CDR3 size: 15 residues. V gave up 2 bases and J gave up 3 bases; unmatched junction bases: 3. Germline CDR1 PRHDT, CDR2 FYEKMQ (reference sequence). The CDR3 loop is CASSLQGALGNTIYF. The CDR3 DNA reads as TGTGCCAGCAGCTTACAGGGGGCGCTTGGAAACACCATATATTTT.

V is TRBV7-8 and J is TRBJ1-1, with D tentatively TRBD1 (5 bases). Germline values: CDR1 SGHVS, CDR2 FQNEAQ. Deletions cut 5 bases from V and 0 bases from J, with 10 bases between. This CDR3 comprises 14 residues. The CDR3 reads CASSPGGMNTEAFF. CDR3 nucleotides: TGTGCCAGCAGCCCCGGGGGGATGAACACTGAAGCTTTCTTT. Supplemented by reference TRBV7-8 and TRBJ1-1, the full variable domain reads GAGVSQSPRYKVAKRGQDVALRCDPISGHVSLFWYQQALGQGPEFLTYFQNEAQLDKSGLPSDRFFAERPEGSVSTLKIQRTQQEDSAVYLCASSPGGMNTEAFFGQGTRLTVV.

The genes are TRBV9 and TRBJ2-7; tentative D call: TRBD1 (6 bases). The CDR3 is 16 amino acids. Deletions cut 1 base from V and 4 bases from J, with 18 bases between. Germline V gene sequence: CDR1 SGDLS, CDR2 YYNGEE. Written as DNA, the CDR3 is TGTGCCAGCAGCGTATCTCACTCGGACAGCGAATACGAGCAGTACTTC. Amino acid sequence: CASSVSHSDSEYEQYF.

This chain uses TRBV7-9 with TRBJ2-7; the D gene is possibly TRBD1 (5 bases). V was shortened by 4 bases and J by 2 bases, with 9 bases between the two germline ends. Germline CDR1 reads SEHNR; CDR2 reads FQNEAQ (reference sequence). The CDR3 covers 13 residues. The CDR3 loop reads CASSSGYTYEQYF. The CDR3 region has the DNA TGTGCCAGCAGCTCAGGGTACACCTACGAGCAGTACTTC.

The rearrangement links TRBV4-2 to TRBJ1-4; D uncertain. The germline CDR1 and CDR2 sequences are LGHNA and YNFKEQ. V was shortened by 3 bases and J by 4 bases, with 15 bases between the two germline ends. This CDR3 is 16 amino acids long. DNA for the CDR3: TGTGCCAGCAGCCAGGTCATGATTAGGAGTAATGAAAAACTGTTTTTT. This translates into CASSQVMIRSNEKLFF.

Here the CDR3 DNA reads TGTGCCAGCAGTTTCGGACAGGGCTACACTGAAGCTTTCTTT. This gives the protein CASSFGQGYTEAFF. V is TRBV6-6 and J is TRBJ1-1; 8 nucleotides agree with TRBD1. This CDR3 has 14 amino acids. The germline V gene encodes CDR1 MNHNY and CDR2 SVGAGI (reference sequence). V lost 4 bases and J lost 3; bases outside the gene matches: 4.

The chain couples TRBV18 to TRBJ2-5; D might be TRBD2 (6 bases). Trimming pared 2 bases from V and 5 bases from J, leaving 15 bases between. The CDR3 covers 15 residues. CDR1 is KGHSH and CDR2 is LQKENI in the germline V gene. The chain's CDR3 is CASSPELASGETQYF. In DNA, the CDR3 is TGTGCCAGCTCACCAGAACTAGCATCTGGGGAGACCCAGTACTTC.

This chain links TRBV7-6 with TRBJ1-2; no clear D gene. Germline V gives CDR1 SGHVS, CDR2 FNYEAQ. The CDR3 is 14 residues long. The germline V and J ends were trimmed by 5 bases and 4 bases, with 14 bases remaining between them. CDR3 nucleotides: TGTGCCAGCAGCCCGACGGGGTCGGTCTATGGCTACACCTTC. Its protein product is CASSPTGSVYGYTF.

The V gene is TRBV30, the J gene TRBJ1-5; D possibly corresponds to TRBD1 (5 bases). The CDR3 consists of 14 residues. Germline V gene sequence: CDR1 GTSNPN, CDR2 SVGIG (reference sequence). V gave up 2 bases and J gave up 0 bases, with 8 bases separating them. For the CDR3, the DNA is TGTGCCTGGAGTAAGACAGTTAGCAATCAGCCCCAGCATTTT. Its protein product is CAWSKTVSNQPQHF.

With respect to this clone: This sample includes further DNA sequences coding for the same CDR3. The genes are TRBV7-6 and TRBJ2-5, with 8 bases matching TRBD1. J lost 2 bases, V lost 5 bases, and 4 bases had no gene match. The CDR3 has 14 amino acids. CDR1 SGHVS and CDR2 FNYEAQ come from the germline V gene. The CDR3 is CASSPRQGQETQYF. CDR3 DNA: TGTGCCAGCAGCCCGAGACAGGGGCAAGAGACCCAGTACTTC. The full variable domain, rest sourced from reference TRBV7-6 and TRBJ2-5, is GAGVSQSPRYKVTKRGQDVALRCDPISGHVSLYWYRQALGQGPEFLTYFNYEAQQDKSGLPNDRFSAERPEGSISTLTIQRTEQRDSAMYRCASSPRQGQETQYFGPGTRLLVL.

The rearrangement links TRBV9 to TRBJ2-3; 9 nucleotides match TRBD2. The CDR3 has 19 residues. Germline trimming cut 0 bases from V and 3 bases from J; bases unmatched to any gene: 14. Germline lookup yields CDR1 SGDLS and CDR2 YYNGEE. This CDR3 reads CASSVGERGATNPTDTQYF. DNA for the CDR3: TGTGCCAGCAGCGTAGGGGAGCGGGGGGCTACAAACCCTACAGATACGCAGTATTTT.

This rearrangement joins TRBV19 to TRBJ1-1, with D maybe TRBD1 (5 bases). The V gene's germline CDR1 is LNHDA and CDR2 SQIVND (reference sequence). The CDR3 is 14 residues long. Trimming shortened V by 3 bases and J by 1 base, and 9 bases separated the two germline ends. The CDR3 region is CASSMLGQNTEAFF. In DNA, the CDR3 is TGTGCCAGTAGTATGCTGGGGCAGAACACTGAAGCTTTCTTT. The full variable domain, rest sourced from reference TRBV19 and TRBJ1-1, is DGGITQSPKYLFRKEGQNVTLSCEQNLNHDAMYWYRQDPGQGLRLIYYSQIVNDFQKGDIAEGYSVSREKKESFPLTVTSAQKNPTAFYLCASSMLGQNTEAFFGQGTRLTVV.

The chain has TRBV9 and TRBJ1-1; a possible D gene is TRBD1 (5 bases). The V end lost 4 bases, the J end lost 0 bases, and 16 bases lay between the germline ends. The germline V gene has CDR1 SGDLS and CDR2 YYNGEE. The CDR3 is made up of 16 amino acids. The CDR3 nucleotides read TGTGCCAGCAGCCCGAGGGTTGGGGGGATGAACACTGAAGCTTTCTTT. Translated: CASSPRVGGMNTEAFF.

The CDR3 nucleotides read TGTGCCAGCAGCTTATCCCCGACTAGCGGGAATGAGCAGTTCTTC. Translation: CASSLSPTSGNEQFF. This rearrangement joins TRBV7-3 to TRBJ2-1, with TRBD2 matching over 10 bases. The germline CDR1 and CDR2 sequences are SGHTA and FQGTGA. V was clipped by 2 bases and J by 7 bases; unmatched bases: 5. This CDR3 has 15 residues. The variable domain in full, completed from reference TRBV7-3 and TRBJ2-1, reads GAGVSQTPSNKVTEKGKYVELRCDPISGHTALYWYRQSLGQGPEFLIYFQGTGAADDSGLPNDRFFAVRPEGSVSTLKIQRTERGDSAVYLCASSLSPTSGNEQFFGPGTRLTVL.